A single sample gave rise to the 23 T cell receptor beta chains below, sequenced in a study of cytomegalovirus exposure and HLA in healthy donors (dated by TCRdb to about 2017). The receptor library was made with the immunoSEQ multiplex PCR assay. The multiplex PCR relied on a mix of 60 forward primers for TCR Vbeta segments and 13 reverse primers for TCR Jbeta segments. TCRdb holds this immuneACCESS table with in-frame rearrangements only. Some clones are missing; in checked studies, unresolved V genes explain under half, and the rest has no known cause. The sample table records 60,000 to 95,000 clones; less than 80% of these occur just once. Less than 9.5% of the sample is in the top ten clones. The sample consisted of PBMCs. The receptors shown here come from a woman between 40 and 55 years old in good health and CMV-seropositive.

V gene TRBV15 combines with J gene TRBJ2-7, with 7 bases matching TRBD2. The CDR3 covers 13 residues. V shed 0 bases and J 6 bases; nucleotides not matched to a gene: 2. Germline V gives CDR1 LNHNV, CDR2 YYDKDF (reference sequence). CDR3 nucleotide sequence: TGTGCCACCAGCAGAGAGTCGGGGGGCGAGCAGTACTTC. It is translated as CATSRESGGEQYF.

CDR3 sequence: CASSLASSYNEQFF. As DNA, the CDR3 is TGTGCCAGCAGCTTAGCTAGCTCCTACAATGAGCAGTTCTTC. This chain connects TRBV7-2 to TRBJ2-1; D ambiguous. The length of the CDR3 is 14 residues. V lost 0 bases to trimming and J lost 0 bases, with 3 bases between them. Per the germline V gene, CDR1 is SGHTA and CDR2 is FQGNSA. The variable domain in full, with the rest retrieved from reference TRBV7-2 and TRBJ2-1, is GAGVSQSPSNKVTEKGKDVELRCDPISGHTALYWYRQSLGQGLEFLIYFQGNSAPDKSGLPSDRFSAERTGGSVSTLTIQRTQQEDSAVYLCASSLASSYNEQFFGPGTRLTVL.

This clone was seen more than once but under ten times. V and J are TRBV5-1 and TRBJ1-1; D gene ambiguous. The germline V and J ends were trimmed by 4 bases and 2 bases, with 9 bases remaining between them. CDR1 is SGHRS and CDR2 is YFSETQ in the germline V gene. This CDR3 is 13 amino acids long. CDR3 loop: CASSPSTNTEAFF. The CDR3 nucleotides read TGCGCCAGCAGCCCTTCTACTAACACTGAAGCTTTCTTT.

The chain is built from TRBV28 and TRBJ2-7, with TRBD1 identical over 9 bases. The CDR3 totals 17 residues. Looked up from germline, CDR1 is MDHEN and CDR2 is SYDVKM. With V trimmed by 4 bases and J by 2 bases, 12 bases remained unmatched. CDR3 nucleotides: TGTGCCAGCAGTTACTACACCGGGACAGGGTTTACCTACGAGCAGTACTTC. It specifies CASSYYTGTGFTYEQYF.

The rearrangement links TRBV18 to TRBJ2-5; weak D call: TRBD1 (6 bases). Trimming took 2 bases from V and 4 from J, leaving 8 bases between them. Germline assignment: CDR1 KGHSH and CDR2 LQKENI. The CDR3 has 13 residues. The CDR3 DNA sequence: TGTGCCAGCTCACCAAGCAGGGGAGAGACCCAGTACTTC. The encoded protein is CASSPSRGETQYF.

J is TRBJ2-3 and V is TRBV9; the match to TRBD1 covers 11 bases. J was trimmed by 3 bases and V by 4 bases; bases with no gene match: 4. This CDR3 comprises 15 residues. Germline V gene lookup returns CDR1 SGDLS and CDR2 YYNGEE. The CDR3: CASSYGTGGTDTQYF. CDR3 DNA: TGTGCCAGCAGCTACGGGACAGGGGGAACAGATACGCAGTATTTT.

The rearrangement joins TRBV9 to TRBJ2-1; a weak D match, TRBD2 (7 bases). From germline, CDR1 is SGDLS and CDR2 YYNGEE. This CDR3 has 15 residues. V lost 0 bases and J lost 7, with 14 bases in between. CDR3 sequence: CASSVVGGGSNEQFF. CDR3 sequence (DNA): TGTGCCAGCAGCGTAGTGGGGGGGGGCTCGAATGAGCAGTTCTTC.

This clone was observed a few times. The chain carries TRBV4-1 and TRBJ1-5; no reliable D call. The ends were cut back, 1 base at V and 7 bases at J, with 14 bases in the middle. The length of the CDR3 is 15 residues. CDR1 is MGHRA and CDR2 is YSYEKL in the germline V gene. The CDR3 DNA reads TGCGCCAGCAGCCAAGTGGAGGGAGGAATACAGCCCCAGCATTTT. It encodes CASSQVEGGIQPQHF.

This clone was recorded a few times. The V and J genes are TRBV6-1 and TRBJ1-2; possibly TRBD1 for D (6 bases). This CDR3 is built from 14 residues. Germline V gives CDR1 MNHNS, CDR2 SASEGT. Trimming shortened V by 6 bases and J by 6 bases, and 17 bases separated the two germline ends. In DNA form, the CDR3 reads TGTGCCAGCAGCAAAGGGCGGGGGCGCCATGGCTACACCTTC. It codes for CASSKGRGRHGYTF.

The CDR3 DNA follows: TGTGCCAGCAGTGGGACTAGCGGGGGGGCAGATACGCAGTATTTT. It encodes CASSGTSGGADTQYF. The rearrangement uses TRBV28 and TRBJ2-3, with TRBD2 matching over 16 bases. V trimming: 5 bases; J trimming: 4 bases; junction bases outside the gene matches: 0. CDR1 and CDR2 from the germline V gene are MDHEN and SYDVKM. The CDR3 is 15 residues long.

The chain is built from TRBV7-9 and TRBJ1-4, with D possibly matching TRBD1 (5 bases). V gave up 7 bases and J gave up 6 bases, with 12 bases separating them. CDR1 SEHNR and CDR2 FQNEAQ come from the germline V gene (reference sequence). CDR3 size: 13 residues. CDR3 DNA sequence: TGTGCCAGCAACCAGGGAAGACATGAAAAACTGTTTTTT. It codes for CASNQGRHEKLFF.

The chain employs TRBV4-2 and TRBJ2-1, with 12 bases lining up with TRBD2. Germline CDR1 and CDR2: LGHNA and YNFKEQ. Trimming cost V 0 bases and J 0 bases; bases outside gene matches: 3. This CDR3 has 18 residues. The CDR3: CASSQETSGGTSYNEQFF. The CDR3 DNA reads TGTGCCAGCAGCCAAGAAACTAGCGGGGGGACCTCCTACAATGAGCAGTTCTTC.

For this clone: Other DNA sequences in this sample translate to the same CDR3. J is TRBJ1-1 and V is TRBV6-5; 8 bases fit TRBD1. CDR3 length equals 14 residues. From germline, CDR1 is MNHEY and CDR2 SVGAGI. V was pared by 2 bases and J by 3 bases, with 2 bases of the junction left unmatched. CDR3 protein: CASSYTTGDTEAFF. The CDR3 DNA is TGTGCCAGCAGTTACACGACAGGGGACACTGAAGCTTTCTTT.

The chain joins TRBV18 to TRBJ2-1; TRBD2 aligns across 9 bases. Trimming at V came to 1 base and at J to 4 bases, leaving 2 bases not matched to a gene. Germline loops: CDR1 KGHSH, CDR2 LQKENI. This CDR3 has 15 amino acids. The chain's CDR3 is CASSPLAGEYNEQFF. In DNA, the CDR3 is TGTGCCAGCTCACCACTAGCGGGGGAATACAATGAGCAGTTCTTC. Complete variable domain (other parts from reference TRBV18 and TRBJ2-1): NAGVMQNPRHLVRRRGQEARLRCSPMKGHSHVYWYRQLPEEGLKFMVYLQKENIIDESGMPKERFSAEFPKEGPSILRIQQVVRGDSAAYFCASSPLAGEYNEQFFGPGTRLTVL.

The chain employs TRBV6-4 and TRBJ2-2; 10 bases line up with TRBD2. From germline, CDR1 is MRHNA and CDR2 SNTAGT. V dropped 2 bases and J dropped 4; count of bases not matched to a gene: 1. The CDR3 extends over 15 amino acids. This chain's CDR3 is CASSDLAGATGELFF. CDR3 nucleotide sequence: TGTGCCAGCAGTGACCTAGCGGGGGCCACCGGGGAGCTGTTTTTT.

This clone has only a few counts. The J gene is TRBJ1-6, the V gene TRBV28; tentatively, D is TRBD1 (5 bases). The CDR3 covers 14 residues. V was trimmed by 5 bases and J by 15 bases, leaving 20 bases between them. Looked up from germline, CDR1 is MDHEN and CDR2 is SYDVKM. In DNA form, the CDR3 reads TGTGCCAGCAGTACCCGGGGGACGGCCGGGCACCTCCACTTT. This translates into CASSTRGTAGHLHF.

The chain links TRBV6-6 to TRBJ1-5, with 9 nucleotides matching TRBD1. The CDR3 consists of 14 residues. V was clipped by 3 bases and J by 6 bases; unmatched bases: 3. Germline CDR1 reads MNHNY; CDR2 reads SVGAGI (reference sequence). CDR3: CASSYGTGFQPQHF. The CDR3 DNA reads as TGTGCCAGCAGTTATGGGACAGGGTTTCAGCCCCAGCATTTT.

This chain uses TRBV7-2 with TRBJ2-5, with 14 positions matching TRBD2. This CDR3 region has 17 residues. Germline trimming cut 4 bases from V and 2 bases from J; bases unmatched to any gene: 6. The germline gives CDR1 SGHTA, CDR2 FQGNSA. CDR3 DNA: TGTGCCAGCAGCTCGGGACTAGCGGGGGTGATGCAAGAGACCCAGTACTTC. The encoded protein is CASSSGLAGVMQETQYF. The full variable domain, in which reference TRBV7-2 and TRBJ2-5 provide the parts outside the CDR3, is GAGVSQSPSNKVTEKGKDVELRCDPISGHTALYWYRQSLGQGLEFLIYFQGNSAPDKSGLPSDRFSAERTGGSVSTLTIQRTQQEDSAVYLCASSSGLAGVMQETQYFGPGTRLLVL.

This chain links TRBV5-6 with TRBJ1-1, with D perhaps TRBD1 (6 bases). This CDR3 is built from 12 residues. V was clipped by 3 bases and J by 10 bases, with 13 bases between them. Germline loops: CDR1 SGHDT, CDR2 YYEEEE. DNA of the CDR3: TGTGCCAGCAGCTCGGGGGGGGACACAGCTTTCTTT. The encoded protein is CASSSGGDTAFF. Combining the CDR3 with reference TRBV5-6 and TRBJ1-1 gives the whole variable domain DAGVTQSPTHLIKTRGQQVTLRCSPKSGHDTVSWYQQALGQGPQFIFQYYEEEERQRGNFPDRFSGHQFPNYSSELNVNALLLGDSALYLCASSSGGDTAFFGQGTRLTVV.

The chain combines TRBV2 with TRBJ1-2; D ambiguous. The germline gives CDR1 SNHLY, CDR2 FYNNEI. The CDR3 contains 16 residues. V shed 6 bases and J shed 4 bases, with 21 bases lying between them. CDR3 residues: CASSVTQVPLSYGYTF. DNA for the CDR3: TGTGCCAGCAGCGTAACTCAAGTTCCTCTTTCCTATGGCTACACCTTC.

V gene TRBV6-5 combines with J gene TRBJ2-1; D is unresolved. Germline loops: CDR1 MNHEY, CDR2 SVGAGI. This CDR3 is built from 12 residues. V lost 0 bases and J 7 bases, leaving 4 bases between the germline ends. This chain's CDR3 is CASSYSLNEQFF. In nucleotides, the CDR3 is TGTGCCAGCAGTTACTCTCTGAATGAGCAGTTCTTC.

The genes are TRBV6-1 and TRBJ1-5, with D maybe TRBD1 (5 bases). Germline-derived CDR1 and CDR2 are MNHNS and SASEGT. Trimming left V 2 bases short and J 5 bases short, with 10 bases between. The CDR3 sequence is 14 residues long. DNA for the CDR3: TGTGCCAGCAGTGAAATGCGGGGCCATCAGCCCCAGCATTTT. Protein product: CASSEMRGHQPQHF.

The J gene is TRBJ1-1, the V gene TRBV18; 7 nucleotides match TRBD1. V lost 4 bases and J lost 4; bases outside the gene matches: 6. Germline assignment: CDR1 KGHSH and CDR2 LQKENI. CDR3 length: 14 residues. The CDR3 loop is CASSLRRGLTEAFF. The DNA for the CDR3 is TGTGCCAGCTCACTGAGGAGGGGGCTCACTGAAGCTTTCTTT. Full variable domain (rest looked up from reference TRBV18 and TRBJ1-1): NAGVMQNPRHLVRRRGQEARLRCSPMKGHSHVYWYRQLPEEGLKFMVYLQKENIIDESGMPKERFSAEFPKEGPSILRIQQVVRGDSAAYFCASSLRRGLTEAFFGQGTRLTVV.